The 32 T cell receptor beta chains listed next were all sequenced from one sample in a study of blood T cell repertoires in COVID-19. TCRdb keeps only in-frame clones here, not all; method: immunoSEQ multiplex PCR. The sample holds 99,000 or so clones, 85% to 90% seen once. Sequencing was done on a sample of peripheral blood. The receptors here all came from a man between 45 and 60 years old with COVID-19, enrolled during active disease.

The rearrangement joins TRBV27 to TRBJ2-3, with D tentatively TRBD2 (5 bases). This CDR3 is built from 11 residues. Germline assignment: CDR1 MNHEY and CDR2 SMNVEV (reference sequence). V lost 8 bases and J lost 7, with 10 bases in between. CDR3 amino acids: CASSRGYTQYF. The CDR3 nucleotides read TGTGCCAGCTCCCGAGGGTATACGCAGTATTTT.

The CDR3: CATTGVPYEQYF. In nucleotides, the CDR3 is TGTGCCACCACAGGGGTCCCCTACGAGCAGTACTTC. V is TRBV28 and J is TRBJ2-7, with TRBD1 matching 7 bases. J was trimmed by 2 bases and V by 10 bases; bases with no gene match: 5. This CDR3 region has 12 residues. The germline V gene has CDR1 MDHEN and CDR2 SYDVKM.

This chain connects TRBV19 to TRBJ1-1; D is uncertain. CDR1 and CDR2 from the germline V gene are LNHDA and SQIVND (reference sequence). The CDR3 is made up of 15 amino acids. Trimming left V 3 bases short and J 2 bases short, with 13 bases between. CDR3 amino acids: CASSISGPANTEAFF. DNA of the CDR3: TGTGCCAGTAGTATCTCTGGGCCAGCAAACACTGAAGCTTTCTTT.

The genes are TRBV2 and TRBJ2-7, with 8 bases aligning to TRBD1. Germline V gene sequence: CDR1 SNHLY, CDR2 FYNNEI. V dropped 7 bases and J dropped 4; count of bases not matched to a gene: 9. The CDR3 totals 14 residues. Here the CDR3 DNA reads TGTGCCAGCATAATGACAGGGGCGGGGTACGAGCAGTACTTC. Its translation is CASIMTGAGYEQYF. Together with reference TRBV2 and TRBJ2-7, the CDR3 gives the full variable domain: EPEVTQTPSHQVTQMGQEVILRCVPISNHLYFYWYRQILGQKVEFLVSFYNNEISEKSEIFDDQFSVERPDGSNFTLKIRSTKLEDSAMYFCASIMTGAGYEQYFGPGTRLTVT.

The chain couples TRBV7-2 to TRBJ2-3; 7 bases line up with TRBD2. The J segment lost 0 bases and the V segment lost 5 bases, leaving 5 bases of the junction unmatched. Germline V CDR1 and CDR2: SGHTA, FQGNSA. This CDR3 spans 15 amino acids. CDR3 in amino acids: CASSHGLGSTDTQYF. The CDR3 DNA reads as TGTGCCAGCAGCCACGGACTAGGAAGCACAGATACGCAGTATTTT.

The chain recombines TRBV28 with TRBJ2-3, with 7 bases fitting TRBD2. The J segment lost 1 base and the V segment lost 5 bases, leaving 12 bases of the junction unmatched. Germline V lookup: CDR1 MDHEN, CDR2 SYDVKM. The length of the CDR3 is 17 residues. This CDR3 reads CASSPFSKRGRTDTQYF. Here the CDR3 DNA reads TGTGCCAGCAGTCCTTTTTCGAAGCGGGGACGCACAGATACGCAGTATTTT.

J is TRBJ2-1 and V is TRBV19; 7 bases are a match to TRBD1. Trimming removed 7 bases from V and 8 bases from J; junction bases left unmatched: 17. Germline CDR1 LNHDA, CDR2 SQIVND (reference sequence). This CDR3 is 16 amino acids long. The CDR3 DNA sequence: TGTGCCAGTACTACGCTGAGGACAGGAGTAATGTATGAGCAGTTCTTC. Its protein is CASTTLRTGVMYEQFF. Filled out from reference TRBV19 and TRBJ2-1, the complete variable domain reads DGGITQSPKYLFRKEGQNVTLSCEQNLNHDAMYWYRQDPGQGLRLIYYSQIVNDFQKGDIAEGYSVSREKKESFPLTVTSAQKNPTAFYLCASTTLRTGVMYEQFFGPGTRLTVL.

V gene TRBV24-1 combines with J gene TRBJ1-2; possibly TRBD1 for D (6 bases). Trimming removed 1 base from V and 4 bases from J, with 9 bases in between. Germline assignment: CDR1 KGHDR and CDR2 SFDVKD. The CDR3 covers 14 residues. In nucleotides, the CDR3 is TGTGCCACCAGTGATTTTGACAGGTCCTATGGCTACACCTTC. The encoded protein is CATSDFDRSYGYTF.

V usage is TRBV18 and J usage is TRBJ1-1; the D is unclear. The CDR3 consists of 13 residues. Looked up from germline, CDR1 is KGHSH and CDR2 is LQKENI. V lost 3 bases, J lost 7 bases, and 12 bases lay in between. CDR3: CASSPRVDGEAFF. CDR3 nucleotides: TGTGCCAGCTCACCCCGGGTTGACGGTGAAGCTTTCTTT.

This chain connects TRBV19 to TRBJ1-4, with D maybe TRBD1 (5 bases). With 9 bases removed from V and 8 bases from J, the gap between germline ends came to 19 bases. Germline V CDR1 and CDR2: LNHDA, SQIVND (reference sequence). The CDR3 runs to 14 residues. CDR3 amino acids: CASQNGTREEKLFF. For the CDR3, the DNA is TGTGCCAGCCAAAACGGGACCCGGGAGGAAAAACTGTTTTTT.

In nucleotides, the CDR3 is TGTGCCAGCAGTTTCGCGGACAGGACATATGGCTACACCTTC. Translating gives CASSFADRTYGYTF. This chain joins TRBV28 and TRBJ1-2; 7 bases map to TRBD1. The CDR3 totals 14 residues. The ends lost 3 bases at V and 5 bases at J; junction bases unmatched: 6. Per germline, CDR1 MDHEN and CDR2 SYDVKM.

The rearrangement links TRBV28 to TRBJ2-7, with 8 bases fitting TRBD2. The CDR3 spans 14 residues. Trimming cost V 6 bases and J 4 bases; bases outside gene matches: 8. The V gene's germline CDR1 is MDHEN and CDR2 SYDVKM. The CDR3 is CASRRAGDSYEQYF. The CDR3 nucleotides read TGTGCCAGCAGAAGAGCGGGGGATTCTTACGAGCAGTACTTC. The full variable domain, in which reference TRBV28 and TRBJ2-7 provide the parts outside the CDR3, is DVKVTQSSRYLVKRTGEKVFLECVQDMDHENMFWYRQDPGLGLRLIYFSYDVKMKEKGDIPEGYSVSREKKERFSLILESASTNQTSMYLCASRRAGDSYEQYFGPGTRLTVT.

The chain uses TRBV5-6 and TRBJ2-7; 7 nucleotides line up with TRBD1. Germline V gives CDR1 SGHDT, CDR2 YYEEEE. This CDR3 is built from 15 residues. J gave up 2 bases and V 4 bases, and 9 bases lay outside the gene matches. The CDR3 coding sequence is TGTGCCAGCAGCCCCTACCCCGGGACAGCCTACGAGCAGTACTTC. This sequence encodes CASSPYPGTAYEQYF.

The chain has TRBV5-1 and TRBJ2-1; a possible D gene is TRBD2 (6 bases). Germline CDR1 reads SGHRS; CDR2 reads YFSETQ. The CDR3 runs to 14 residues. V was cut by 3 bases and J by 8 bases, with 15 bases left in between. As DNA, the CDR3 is TGCGCCAGCAGCTCGGGACTCATTCGGCATGAGCAGTTCTTC. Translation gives CASSSGLIRHEQFF. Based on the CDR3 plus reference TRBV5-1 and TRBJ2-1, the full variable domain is KAGVTQTPRYLIKTRGQQVTLSCSPISGHRSVSWYQQTPGQGLQFLFEYFSETQRNKGNFPGRFSGRQFSNSRSEMNVSTLELGDSALYLCASSSGLIRHEQFFGPGTRLTVL.

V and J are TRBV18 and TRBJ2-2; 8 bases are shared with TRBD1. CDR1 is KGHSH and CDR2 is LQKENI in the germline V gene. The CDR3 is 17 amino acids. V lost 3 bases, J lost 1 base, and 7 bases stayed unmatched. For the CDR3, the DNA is TGTGCCAGCTCACCCCTATCTGGGACAGGGAACACCGGGGAGCTGTTTTTT. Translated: CASSPLSGTGNTGELFF.

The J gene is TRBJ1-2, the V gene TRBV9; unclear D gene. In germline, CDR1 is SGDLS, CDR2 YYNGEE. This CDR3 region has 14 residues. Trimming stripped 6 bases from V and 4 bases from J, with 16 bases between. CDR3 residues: CASTSAREGYGYTF. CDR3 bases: TGTGCCAGCACAAGCGCGCGGGAGGGCTATGGCTACACCTTC.

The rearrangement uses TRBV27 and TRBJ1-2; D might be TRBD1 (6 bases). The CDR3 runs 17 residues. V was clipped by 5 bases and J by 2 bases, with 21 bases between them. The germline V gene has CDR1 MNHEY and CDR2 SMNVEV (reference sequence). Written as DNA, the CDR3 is TGTGCCAGCAGTACAAACAGGGAATGGTCTAGGAACTATGGCTACACCTTC. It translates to CASSTNREWSRNYGYTF.

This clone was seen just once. For the CDR3, the DNA is TGTGCCAGCCGGGGGACAGGGGGCTTTGGCTACACCTTC. Translating it yields CASRGTGGFGYTF. The V call is TRBV25-1, the J call TRBJ1-2; 12 positions agree with TRBD1. Germline CDR1 MGHDK, CDR2 SYGVNS. V shed 8 bases and J 7 bases; nucleotides not matched to a gene: 5. The CDR3 is made up of 13 amino acids.

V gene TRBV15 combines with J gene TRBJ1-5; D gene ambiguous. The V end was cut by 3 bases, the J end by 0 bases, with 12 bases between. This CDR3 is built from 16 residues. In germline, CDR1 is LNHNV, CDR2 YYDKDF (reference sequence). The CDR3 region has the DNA TGTGCCACCAGCAGCGGGAGGAGAATTAGCAATCAGCCCCAGCATTTT. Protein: CATSSGRRISNQPQHF.

CDR3 coding DNA: TGCGCCAGCAGCTTGGTAACAGCCACCTACGAGCAGTACTTC. Translation: CASSLVTATYEQYF. The genes are TRBV5-1 and TRBJ2-7; no firm D call. V was trimmed by 0 bases and J by 2 bases, leaving 9 bases between them. The CDR3 contains 14 residues. CDR1 and CDR2 from the germline V gene are SGHRS and YFSETQ. The whole variable domain, remainder taken from reference TRBV5-1 and TRBJ2-7, is KAGVTQTPRYLIKTRGQQVTLSCSPISGHRSVSWYQQTPGQGLQFLFEYFSETQRNKGNFPGRFSGRQFSNSRSEMNVSTLELGDSALYLCASSLVTATYEQYFGPGTRLTVT.

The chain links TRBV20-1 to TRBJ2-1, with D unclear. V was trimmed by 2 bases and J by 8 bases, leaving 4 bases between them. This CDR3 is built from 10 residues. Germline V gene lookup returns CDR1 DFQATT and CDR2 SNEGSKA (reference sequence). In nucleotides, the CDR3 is TGCAGTGCTAGACTGTATGAGCAGTTCTTC. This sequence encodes CSARLYEQFF.

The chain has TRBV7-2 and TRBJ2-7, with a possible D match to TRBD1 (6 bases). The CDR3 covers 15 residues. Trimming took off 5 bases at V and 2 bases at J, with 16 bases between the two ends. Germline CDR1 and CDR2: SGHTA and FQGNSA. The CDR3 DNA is TGTGCCAGCAGCACCACCGGGACATGGACCTACGAGCAGTACTTC. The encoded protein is CASSTTGTWTYEQYF. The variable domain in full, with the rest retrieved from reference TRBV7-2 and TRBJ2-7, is GAGVSQSPSNKVTEKGKDVELRCDPISGHTALYWYRQSLGQGLEFLIYFQGNSAPDKSGLPSDRFSAERTGGSVSTLTIQRTQQEDSAVYLCASSTTGTWTYEQYFGPGTRLTVT.

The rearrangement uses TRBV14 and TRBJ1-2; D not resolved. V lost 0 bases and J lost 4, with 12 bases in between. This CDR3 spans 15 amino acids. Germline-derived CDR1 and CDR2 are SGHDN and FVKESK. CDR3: CASSQEHWAPYGYTF. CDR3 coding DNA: TGTGCCAGCAGCCAAGAGCATTGGGCGCCCTATGGCTACACCTTC.

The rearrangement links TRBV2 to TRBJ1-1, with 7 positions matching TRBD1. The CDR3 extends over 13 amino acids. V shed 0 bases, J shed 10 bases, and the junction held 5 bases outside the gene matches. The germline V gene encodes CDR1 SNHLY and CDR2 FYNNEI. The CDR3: CASSEAGQISAFF. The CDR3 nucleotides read TGTGCCAGCAGTGAAGCGGGACAGATTTCAGCTTTCTTT.

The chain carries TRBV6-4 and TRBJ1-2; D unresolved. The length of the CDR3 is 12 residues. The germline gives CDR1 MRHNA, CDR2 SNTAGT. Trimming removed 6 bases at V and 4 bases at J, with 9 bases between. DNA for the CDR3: TGTGCCAGCAGCTCAGGTAGCTATGGCTACACCTTC. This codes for CASSSGSYGYTF.

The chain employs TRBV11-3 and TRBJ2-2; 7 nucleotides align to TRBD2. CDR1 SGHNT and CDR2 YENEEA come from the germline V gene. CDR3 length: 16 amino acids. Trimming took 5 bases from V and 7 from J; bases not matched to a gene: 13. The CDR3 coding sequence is TGTGCCAGCAGCCCCCACGCGCTAGCGGCGGGCGGGGAGCTGTTTTTT. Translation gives CASSPHALAAGGELFF.

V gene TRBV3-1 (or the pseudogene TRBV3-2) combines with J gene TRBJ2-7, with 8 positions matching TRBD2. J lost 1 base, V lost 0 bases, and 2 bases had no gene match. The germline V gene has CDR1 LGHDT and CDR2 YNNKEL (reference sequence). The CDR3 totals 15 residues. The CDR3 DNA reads TGTGCCAGCAGCCAAGATTTAGCGGGGTCCTACGAGCAGTACTTC. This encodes CASSQDLAGSYEQYF.

Here the CDR3 DNA reads TGTGCCAGCAGCCGGGGGACTAGCGGGGGCCCTGGAGATACGCAGTATTTT. Protein sequence: CASSRGTSGGPGDTQYF. V gene TRBV7-9 combines with J gene TRBJ2-3; TRBD2 matches 14 bases. The CDR3 extends over 17 amino acids. The V gene end was trimmed by 5 bases and the J gene end by 5 bases; junction bases not matched to a gene: 9. The V gene's germline CDR1 is SEHNR and CDR2 FQNEAQ (reference sequence).

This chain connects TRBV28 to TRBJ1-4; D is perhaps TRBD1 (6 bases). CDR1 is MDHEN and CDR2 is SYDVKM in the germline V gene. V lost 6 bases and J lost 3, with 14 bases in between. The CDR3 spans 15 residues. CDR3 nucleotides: TGTGCCAGCAGGGCAGGGGAAGGACCTAATGAAAAACTGTTTTTT. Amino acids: CASRAGEGPNEKLFF.

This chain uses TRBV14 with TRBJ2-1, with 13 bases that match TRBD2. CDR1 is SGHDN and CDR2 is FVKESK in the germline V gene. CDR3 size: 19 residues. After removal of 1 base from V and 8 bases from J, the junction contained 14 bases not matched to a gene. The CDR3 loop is CASSQALRTSGGFWDEQFF. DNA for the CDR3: TGTGCCAGCAGCCAAGCCCTAAGGACTAGCGGGGGTTTCTGGGATGAGCAGTTCTTC.

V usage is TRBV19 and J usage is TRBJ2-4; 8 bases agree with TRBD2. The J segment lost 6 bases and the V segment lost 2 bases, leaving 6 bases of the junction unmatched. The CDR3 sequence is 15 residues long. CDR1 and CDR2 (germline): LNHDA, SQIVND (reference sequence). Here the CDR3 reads CASSIMSGGRNIQYF. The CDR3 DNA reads TGTGCCAGTAGTATAATGAGCGGGGGAAGAAACATTCAGTACTTC.

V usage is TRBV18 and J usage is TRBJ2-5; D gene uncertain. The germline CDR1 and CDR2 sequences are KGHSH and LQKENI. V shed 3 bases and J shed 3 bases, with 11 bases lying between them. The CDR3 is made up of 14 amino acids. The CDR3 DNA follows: TGTGCCAGCTCACCGACGTCTAGAGAAGAGACCCAGTACTTC. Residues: CASSPTSREETQYF.